Shown below are 30 T cell receptor beta chains from a single sample sequenced in a study of blood T cell repertoires in COVID-19 (TCRdb year 2020). Library prep was done by the immunoSEQ multiplex PCR assay. Entries here come from immuneACCESS through TCRdb and include only in-frame sequences with V and J called. Some clones fail to appear in such tables; in the studies checked, an unresolved V gene covers under half of the shortfall, and the cause of the remainder is unknown. A total of around 200,000 clones appear in this sample, around 80% of them only once. Of the sample, 4.5% to 5.5% falls within the top ten clones. Sequencing used peripheral blood. All receptors derive from a human donor in a cohort sampled during active COVID-19.

The rearrangement uses TRBV6-1 and TRBJ1-5, with 12 nucleotides matching TRBD1. In germline, CDR1 is MNHNS, CDR2 SASEGT. This CDR3 contains 16 residues. Unmatched junction bases numbered 9, after V lost 3 bases and J lost 9 bases. The CDR3 spells CASSEGDRGPWGPQHF. Written as DNA, the CDR3 is TGTGCCAGCAGTGAGGGGGACAGGGGGCCCTGGGGGCCCCAGCATTTT.

This chain joins TRBV7-2 and TRBJ1-4, with 8 bases identical to TRBD1. Trimming at V came to 3 bases and at J to 2 bases, leaving 5 bases not matched to a gene. Germline CDR1 reads SGHTA; CDR2 reads FQGNSA. The CDR3 is 16 residues long. CDR3 region: CASSFRYRGTNEKLFF. CDR3 nucleotide sequence: TGTGCCAGCAGCTTCCGATACAGGGGGACTAATGAAAAACTGTTTTTT.

This clone was observed once. The J gene is TRBJ1-1, the V gene TRBV10-3, with TRBD1 matching 7 bases. Germline assignment: CDR1 ENHRY and CDR2 SYGVKD. V lost 8 bases, J lost 5 bases, and 11 bases stayed unmatched. This CDR3 region has 14 residues. The CDR3 sequence: CAIGNEGAWTEAFF. The CDR3, as DNA: TGTGCCATCGGGAATGAGGGGGCATGGACTGAAGCTTTCTTT.

The sample holds one count of this clone. The chain uses TRBV7-3 and TRBJ2-1, with 9 bases identical to TRBD2. Trimming at V came to 1 base and at J to 4 bases, leaving 2 bases not matched to a gene. There are 15 residues in the CDR3. Per germline, CDR1 SGHTA and CDR2 FQGTGA. CDR3: CASSLRAGGYNEQFF. CDR3 bases: TGTGCCAGCAGCTTAAGGGCGGGAGGGTACAATGAGCAGTTCTTC.

This sequence joins TRBV7-3 and TRBJ2-1; D is perhaps TRBD2 (5 bases). The CDR3 spans 16 residues. Trimming shortened V by 4 bases and J by 2 bases, and 15 bases separated the two germline ends. Germline loops: CDR1 SGHTA, CDR2 FQGTGA. CDR3 sequence: CASSSQGSVAYNEQFF. The CDR3, as DNA: TGTGCCAGCAGCTCGCAAGGTAGCGTGGCCTACAATGAGCAGTTCTTC.

The chain has TRBV28 and TRBJ1-2; D is ambiguous. V was cut by 7 bases and J by 0 bases, with 15 bases left in between. Looked up from germline, CDR1 is MDHEN and CDR2 is SYDVKM. The CDR3 is 15 residues long. The CDR3 DNA is TGTGCCAGCACCTCCCCGGGATTGGCTAACTATGGCTACACCTTC. Translating it yields CASTSPGLANYGYTF.

As to this clone: Distinct nucleotide sequences in the sample also encode this CDR3. V usage is TRBV6-6 and J usage is TRBJ2-1; 11 bases agree with TRBD1. Germline V gene sequence: CDR1 MNHNY, CDR2 SVGAGI (reference sequence). V lost 6 bases to trimming and J lost 4 bases; unmatched junction nucleotides: 5. This CDR3 comprises 15 residues. The CDR3 protein is CASSPDRGLYNEQFF. CDR3 bases: TGTGCCAGCAGCCCGGACAGGGGGCTTTACAATGAGCAGTTCTTC.

V is TRBV7-9 and J is TRBJ2-7; weak D call: TRBD1 (5 bases). V lost 5 bases and J lost 8, with 10 bases in between. The germline V gene has CDR1 SEHNR and CDR2 FQNEAQ (reference sequence). The CDR3 spans 11 residues. Here the CDR3 reads CASSSQGKQYF. The CDR3 DNA follows: TGTGCCAGCAGCAGTCAGGGTAAGCAGTACTTC.

The chain combines TRBV28 with TRBJ1-2; 7 bases agree with TRBD1. This CDR3 is 12 amino acids long. Germline-derived CDR1 and CDR2 are MDHEN and SYDVKM. The junction had 5 bases not matched to a gene; V was cut back by 5 bases and J by 8 bases. The CDR3 bases are TGTGCCAGCAGTCGACAGGGCAAAGGCTACACCTTC. Translation gives CASSRQGKGYTF.

This chain joins TRBV28 and TRBJ1-1; possible D gene TRBD1, 5 bases. Deletions cut 3 bases from V and 5 bases from J, with 13 bases between. Germline V gene sequence: CDR1 MDHEN, CDR2 SYDVKM. The CDR3 totals 14 residues. CDR3 nucleotides: TGTGCCAGCAGTTTGGGGGGGGTGGGTACTGAAGCTTTCTTT. Translated: CASSLGGVGTEAFF. Combining the CDR3 with reference TRBV28 and TRBJ1-1 gives the whole variable domain DVKVTQSSRYLVKRTGEKVFLECVQDMDHENMFWYRQDPGLGLRLIYFSYDVKMKEKGDIPEGYSVSREKKERFSLILESASTNQTSMYLCASSLGGVGTEAFFGQGTRLTVV.

The chain uses TRBV7-9 and TRBJ1-6; unclear D gene. V lost 6 bases and J lost 5, with 5 bases in between. Per the germline V gene, CDR1 is SEHNR and CDR2 is FQNEAQ (reference sequence). The CDR3 is 12 amino acids. The CDR3: CASRQNNSPLHF. DNA of the CDR3: TGTGCCAGCAGACAGAATAATTCACCCCTCCACTTT.

The chain links TRBV4-2 to TRBJ2-7; the match to TRBD2 covers 10 bases. Germline V lookup: CDR1 LGHNA, CDR2 YNFKEQ. Unmatched junction bases numbered 5, after V lost 0 bases and J lost 6 bases. This CDR3 contains 15 residues. The CDR3 protein is CASSQEVAGGSEQYF. DNA of the CDR3: TGTGCCAGCAGCCAAGAGGTAGCGGGAGGTTCCGAGCAGTACTTC.

On this clone: Other DNA sequences of this sample code for an identical CDR3. The genes are TRBV5-1 and TRBJ2-7; a possible D gene is TRBD1 (5 bases). Germline CDR1 SGHRS, CDR2 YFSETQ. V was clipped by 0 bases and J by 4 bases, with 11 bases between them. The CDR3 length is 14 residues. DNA of the CDR3: TGCGCCAGCAGCTTGGGACAGACTTTTTACGAGCAGTACTTC. Protein sequence: CASSLGQTFYEQYF. The variable domain in full, with the rest retrieved from reference TRBV5-1 and TRBJ2-7, is KAGVTQTPRYLIKTRGQQVTLSCSPISGHRSVSWYQQTPGQGLQFLFEYFSETQRNKGNFPGRFSGRQFSNSRSEMNVSTLELGDSALYLCASSLGQTFYEQYFGPGTRLTVT.

A word on this clone: This same CDR3 is encoded by further DNA sequences in the sample. The chain combines TRBV18 with TRBJ1-1; D unclear. Trimming removed 5 bases from V and 3 bases from J, with 10 bases in between. Germline loops: CDR1 KGHSH, CDR2 LQKENI. This CDR3 comprises 13 residues. The CDR3 loop is CASSVREDTEAFF. The CDR3 nucleotides read TGTGCCAGCTCAGTTCGAGAGGACACTGAAGCTTTCTTT.

The chain employs TRBV7-2 and TRBJ1-2, with D perhaps matching TRBD1 (5 bases). Trimming shortened V by 1 base and J by 1 base, and 10 bases separated the two germline ends. Germline V gene sequence: CDR1 SGHTA, CDR2 FQGNSA. CDR3 size: 15 residues. CDR3 sequence: CASSLGGVHNYGYTF. The DNA of the CDR3 is TGTGCCAGCAGCTTAGGGGGGGTCCATAACTATGGCTACACCTTC.

V gene TRBV7-2 combines with J gene TRBJ2-2, with D perhaps TRBD2 (5 bases). The CDR3 extends over 17 amino acids. The ends were cut back, 7 bases at V and 0 bases at J, with 18 bases in the middle. Germline CDR1 SGHTA, CDR2 FQGNSA. As DNA, the CDR3 is TGTGCCAGCACCTTTGGAGGCAAGGCGGCGAACACCGGGGAGCTGTTTTTT. Translating gives CASTFGGKAANTGELFF.

The chain recombines TRBV5-1 with TRBJ2-6; TRBD1 matches 9 bases. The CDR3 has 17 amino acids. Germline V lookup: CDR1 SGHRS, CDR2 YFSETQ. V lost 4 bases and J lost 0; bases outside the gene matches: 5. Here the CDR3 reads CASSPGTGPSGANVLTF. The DNA for the CDR3 is TGCGCCAGCAGCCCCGGGACAGGGCCCTCTGGGGCCAACGTCCTGACTTTC.

This clone has only one observation. The chain is built from TRBV6-5 and TRBJ1-6; D is undetermined. The CDR3 has 14 residues. V lost 7 bases to trimming and J lost 9 bases, with 16 bases between them. Germline V gene data show CDR1 as MNHEY and CDR2 as SVGAGI. The CDR3 loop is CASTPTRRGSPLHF. CDR3 in DNA: TGTGCCAGCACCCCGACAAGACGGGGTTCACCCCTCCACTTT.

This chain links TRBV11-3 with TRBJ2-5; perhaps TRBD1 as D (5 bases). V lost 3 bases to trimming and J lost 4 bases, with 9 bases between them. CDR3 size: 13 residues. From germline, CDR1 is SGHNT and CDR2 YENEEA. CDR3 residues: CASSFREGETQYF. The DNA for the CDR3 is TGTGCCAGCAGCTTCAGGGAAGGAGAGACCCAGTACTTC.

The count of this clone is one. This chain connects TRBV6-5 to TRBJ2-7; 10 nucleotides align to TRBD1. The CDR3 spans 14 residues. From germline, CDR1 is MNHEY and CDR2 SVGAGI. V shed 2 bases, J shed 5 bases, and the junction held 3 bases outside the gene matches. The CDR3 DNA reads TGTGCCAGCAGTTACGAGACAGGGGGCAACGAGCAGTACTTC. Its protein product is CASSYETGGNEQYF.

This clone has a handful of counts. The chain uses TRBV7-6 and TRBJ2-7; D might be TRBD2 (6 bases). Deletions cut 5 bases from V and 0 bases from J, with 14 bases between. Germline V gives CDR1 SGHVS, CDR2 FNYEAQ. The CDR3 is 15 residues long. The CDR3 here is CASSAFAGISYEQYF. In DNA, the CDR3 is TGTGCCAGCAGCGCATTTGCGGGAATCTCCTACGAGCAGTACTTC.

The chain employs TRBV5-4 and TRBJ2-5; possibly TRBD1 for D (7 bases). The germline gives CDR1 SGHNT, CDR2 YYREEE (reference sequence). V lost 4 bases to trimming and J lost 5 bases, with 24 bases between them. CDR3 length: 17 residues. The CDR3 sequence is CASSPRGAGSGGETQYF. The DNA of the CDR3 is TGTGCCAGCAGCCCCCGAGGGGCTGGATCAGGGGGGGAGACCCAGTACTTC.

This chain connects TRBV29-1 to TRBJ2-7, with 9 bases matching TRBD1. V was pared by 5 bases and J by 1 base, with 6 bases of the junction left unmatched. Germline CDR1 is SQVTM and CDR2 is ANQGSEA. The length of the CDR3 is 14 residues. The CDR3 nucleotides read TGCAGCGTTTCAGCCGGGACAGGGTCCTACGAGCAGTACTTC. It yields the protein CSVSAGTGSYEQYF.

The chain joins TRBV6-2 or TRBV6-3 to TRBJ2-1; 11 positions agree with TRBD1. V dropped 4 bases and J dropped 8; count of bases not matched to a gene: 4. Germline V gives CDR1 MNHEY, CDR2 SVGEGT. This CDR3 is built from 14 residues. As DNA, the CDR3 is TGTGCCAGCAGTTTCGGGACAGGGGGATATGAGCAGTTCTTC. Amino acid sequence: CASSFGTGGYEQFF.

CDR3 region: CASSTGQNYNEQFF. CDR3 in DNA: TGTGCCAGCAGTACGGGACAGAATTACAATGAGCAGTTCTTC. This chain joins TRBV7-3 and TRBJ2-1, with 7 bases that match TRBD1. Per germline, CDR1 SGHTA and CDR2 FQGTGA. J was trimmed by 4 bases and V by 6 bases; bases with no gene match: 6. This CDR3 spans 14 amino acids.

The rearrangement joins TRBV7-3 to TRBJ1-5, with TRBD1 matching over 7 bases. CDR1 is SGHTA, CDR2 FQGTGA, per germline. The ends lost 0 bases at V and 5 bases at J; junction bases unmatched: 4. This CDR3 comprises 15 residues. The CDR3 is CASSLTGGKDQPQHF. The CDR3 DNA reads TGTGCCAGCAGCTTAACAGGGGGCAAGGATCAGCCCCAGCATTTT.

This chain joins TRBV9 and TRBJ2-7; 9 nucleotides align to TRBD2. CDR3 length equals 15 residues. Germline assignment: CDR1 SGDLS and CDR2 YYNGEE. With V trimmed by 1 base and J by 0 bases, 2 bases remained unmatched. The CDR3 sequence: CASSVTSGRSYEQYF. CDR3 nucleotides: TGTGCCAGCAGCGTAACTAGCGGGCGCTCCTACGAGCAGTACTTC. The whole variable domain, remainder taken from reference TRBV9 and TRBJ2-7, is DSGVTQTPKHLITATGQRVTLRCSPRSGDLSVYWYQQSLDQGLQFLIQYYNGEERAKGNILERFSAQQFPDLHSELNLSSLELGDSALYFCASSVTSGRSYEQYFGPGTRLTVT.

The chain carries TRBV6-4 and TRBJ2-7; D may be TRBD2 (5 bases). The CDR3 runs 16 residues. With 8 bases removed from V and 5 bases from J, the gap between germline ends came to 25 bases. The germline CDR1 and CDR2 sequences are MRHNA and SNTAGT. The CDR3 nucleotides are TGTGCCAGCTGGCAGGTGTTCGGTACGGGGTTCCACGAGCAGTACTTC. This gives the protein CASWQVFGTGFHEQYF.

The gene calls are TRBV3-1 (or the pseudogene TRBV3-2) and TRBJ1-2; 9 positions match TRBD1. V lost 5 bases and J lost 8; bases outside the gene matches: 12. This CDR3 is 15 amino acids long. Looked up from germline, CDR1 is LGHDT and CDR2 is YNNKEL (reference sequence). In DNA form, the CDR3 reads TGTGCCAGCAGCTCCGGGACAGGGCTCCCGTGCGGCTACACCTTC. This encodes CASSSGTGLPCGYTF.

The V gene is TRBV11-2, the J gene TRBJ2-1, with a weak D call TRBD1 (6 bases). CDR3 size: 12 residues. Trimming left V 11 bases short and J 9 bases short, with 17 bases between. CDR1 is SGHAT, CDR2 FQNNGV, per germline. The chain's CDR3 is CAYGGPGSEQFF. CDR3 in DNA: TGTGCCTATGGGGGCCCCGGCAGTGAGCAGTTCTTC.